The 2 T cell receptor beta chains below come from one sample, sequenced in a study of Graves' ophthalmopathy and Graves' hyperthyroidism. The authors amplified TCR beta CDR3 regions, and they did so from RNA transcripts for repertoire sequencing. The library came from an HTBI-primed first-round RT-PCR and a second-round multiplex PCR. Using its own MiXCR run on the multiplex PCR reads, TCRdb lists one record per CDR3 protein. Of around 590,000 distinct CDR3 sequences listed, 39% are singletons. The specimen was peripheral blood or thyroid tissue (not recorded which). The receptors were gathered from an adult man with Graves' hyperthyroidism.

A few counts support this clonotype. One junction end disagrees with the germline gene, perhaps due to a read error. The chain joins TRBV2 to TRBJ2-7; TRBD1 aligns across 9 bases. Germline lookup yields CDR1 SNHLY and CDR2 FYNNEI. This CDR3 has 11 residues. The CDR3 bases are TGTGCCAGCAGTGAAGGGACAGGGGTAGCCTTC. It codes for CASSEGTGVAF.

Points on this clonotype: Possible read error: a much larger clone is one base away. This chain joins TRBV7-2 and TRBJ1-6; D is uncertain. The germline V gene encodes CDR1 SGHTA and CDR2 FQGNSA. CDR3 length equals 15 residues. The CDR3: CASSLAPTYNSPFHF. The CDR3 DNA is TGTGCCAGCAGCTTAGCACCCACATATAATTCACCCTTCCACTTT. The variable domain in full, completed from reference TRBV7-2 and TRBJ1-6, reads GAGVSQSPSNKVTEKGKDVELRCDPISGHTALYWYRQSLGQGLEFLIYFQGNSAPDKSGLPSDRFSAERTGGSVSTLTIQRTQQEDSAVYLCASSLAPTYNSPFHFGNGTRLTVT.